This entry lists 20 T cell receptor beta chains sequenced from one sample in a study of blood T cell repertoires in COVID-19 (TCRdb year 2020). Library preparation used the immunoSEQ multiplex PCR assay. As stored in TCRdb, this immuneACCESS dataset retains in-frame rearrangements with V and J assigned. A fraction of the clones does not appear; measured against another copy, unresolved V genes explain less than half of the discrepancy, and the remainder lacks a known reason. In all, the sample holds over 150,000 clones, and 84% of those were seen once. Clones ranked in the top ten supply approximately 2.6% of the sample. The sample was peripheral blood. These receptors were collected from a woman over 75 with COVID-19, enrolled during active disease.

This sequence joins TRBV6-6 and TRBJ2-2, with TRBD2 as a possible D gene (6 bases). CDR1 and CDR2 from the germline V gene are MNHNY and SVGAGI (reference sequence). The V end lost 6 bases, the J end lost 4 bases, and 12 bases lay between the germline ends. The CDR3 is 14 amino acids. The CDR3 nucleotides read TGTGCCAGCAGGAAGCTGGGGGGCACCGGGGAGCTGTTTTTT. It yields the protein CASRKLGGTGELFF.

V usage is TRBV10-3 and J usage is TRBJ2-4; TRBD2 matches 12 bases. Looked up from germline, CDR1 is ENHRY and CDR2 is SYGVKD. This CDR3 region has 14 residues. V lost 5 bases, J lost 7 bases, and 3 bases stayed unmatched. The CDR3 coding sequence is TGTGCCATCAGTCTAGCGGGGGGGGTTAACATTCAGTACTTC. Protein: CAISLAGGVNIQYF.

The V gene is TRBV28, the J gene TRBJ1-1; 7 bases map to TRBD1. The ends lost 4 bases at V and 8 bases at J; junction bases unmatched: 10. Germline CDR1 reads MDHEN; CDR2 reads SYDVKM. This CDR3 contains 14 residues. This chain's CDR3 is CASSSRGPPVEAFF. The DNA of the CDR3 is TGTGCCAGCAGTTCGAGGGGGCCCCCGGTAGAAGCTTTCTTT.

The CDR3, as DNA: TGTGCCAGCAGCCAAGATCAACTCCATGGAGCGACCCAGTACTTC. Translation: CASSQDQLHGATQYF. V usage is TRBV4-2 and J usage is TRBJ2-5, with D unresolved. The CDR3 is 15 residues long. Trimming pared 0 bases from V and 7 bases from J, leaving 15 bases between. The germline gives CDR1 LGHNA, CDR2 YNFKEQ.

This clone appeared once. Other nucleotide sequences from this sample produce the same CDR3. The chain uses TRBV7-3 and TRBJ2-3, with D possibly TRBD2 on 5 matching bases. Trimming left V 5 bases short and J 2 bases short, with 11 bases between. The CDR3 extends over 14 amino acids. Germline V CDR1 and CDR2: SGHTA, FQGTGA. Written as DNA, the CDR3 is TGTGCCAGCAGCCCAGGACTGGCCACAGATACGCAGTATTTT. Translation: CASSPGLATDTQYF.

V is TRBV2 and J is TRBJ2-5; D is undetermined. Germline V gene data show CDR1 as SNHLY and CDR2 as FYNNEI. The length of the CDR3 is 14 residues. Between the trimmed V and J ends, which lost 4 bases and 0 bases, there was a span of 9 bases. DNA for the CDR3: TGTGCCAGCAGTGTAAGACACCACCAAGAGACCCAGTACTTC. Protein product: CASSVRHHQETQYF.

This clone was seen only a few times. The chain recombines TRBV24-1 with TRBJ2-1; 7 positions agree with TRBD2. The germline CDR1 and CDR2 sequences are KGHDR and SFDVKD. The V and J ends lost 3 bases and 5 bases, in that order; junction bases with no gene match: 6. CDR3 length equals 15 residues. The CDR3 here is CATSDGLAVNNEQFF. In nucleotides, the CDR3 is TGTGCCACCAGTGATGGGCTAGCGGTCAACAATGAGCAGTTCTTC.

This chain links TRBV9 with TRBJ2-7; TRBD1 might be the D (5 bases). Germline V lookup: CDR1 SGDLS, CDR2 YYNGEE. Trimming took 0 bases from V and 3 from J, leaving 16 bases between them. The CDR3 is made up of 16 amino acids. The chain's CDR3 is CASSVEGQLDDYEQYF. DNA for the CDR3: TGTGCCAGCAGCGTAGAGGGGCAGTTAGATGACTACGAGCAGTACTTC. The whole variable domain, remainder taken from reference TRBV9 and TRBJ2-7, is DSGVTQTPKHLITATGQRVTLRCSPRSGDLSVYWYQQSLDQGLQFLIQYYNGEERAKGNILERFSAQQFPDLHSELNLSSLELGDSALYFCASSVEGQLDDYEQYFGPGTRLTVT.

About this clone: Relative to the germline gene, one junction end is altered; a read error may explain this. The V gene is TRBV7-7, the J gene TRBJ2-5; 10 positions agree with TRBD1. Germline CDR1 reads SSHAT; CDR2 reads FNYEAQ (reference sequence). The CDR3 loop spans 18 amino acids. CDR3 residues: CASSLSRPKTGGSETQYF. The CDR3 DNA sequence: TGTGCTAGCAGCTTAAGCCGGCCCAAGACAGGGGGCTCCGAGACCCAGTACTTC.

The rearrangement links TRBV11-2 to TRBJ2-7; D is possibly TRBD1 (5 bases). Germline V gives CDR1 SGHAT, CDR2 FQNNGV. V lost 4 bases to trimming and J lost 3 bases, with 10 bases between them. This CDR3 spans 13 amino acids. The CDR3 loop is CASSSRQGYEQYF. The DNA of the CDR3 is TGTGCCAGCAGCTCGCGTCAGGGCTACGAGCAGTACTTC.

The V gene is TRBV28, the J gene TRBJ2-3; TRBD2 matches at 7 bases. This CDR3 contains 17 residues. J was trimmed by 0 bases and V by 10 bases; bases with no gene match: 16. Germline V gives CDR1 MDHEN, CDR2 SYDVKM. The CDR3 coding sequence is TGTGCCACAGAGCAGAGTAGCGGGCGACCTAGCACAGATACGCAGTATTTT. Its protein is CATEQSSGRPSTDTQYF.

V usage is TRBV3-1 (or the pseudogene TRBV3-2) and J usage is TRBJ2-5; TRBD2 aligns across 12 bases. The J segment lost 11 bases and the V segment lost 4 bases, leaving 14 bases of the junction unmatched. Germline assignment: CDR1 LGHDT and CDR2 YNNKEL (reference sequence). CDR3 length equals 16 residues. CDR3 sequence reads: CASSPSFGTSGRGQYF. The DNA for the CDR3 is TGTGCCAGCAGCCCGTCGTTCGGGACTAGCGGGCGGGGGCAGTACTTC.

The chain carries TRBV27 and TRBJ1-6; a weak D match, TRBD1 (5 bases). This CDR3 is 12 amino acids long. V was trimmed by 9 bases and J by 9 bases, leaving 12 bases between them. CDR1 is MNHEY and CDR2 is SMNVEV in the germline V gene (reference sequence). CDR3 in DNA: TGTGCCAGTTCCCGGGGGGGTTCACCCCTCCACTTT. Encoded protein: CASSRGGSPLHF.

The DNA of the CDR3 is TGTGCCACCCCCTGGGAGGTAGCGGTTAAAGAGACCCAGTACTTC. Translating it yields CATPWEVAVKETQYF. The chain has TRBV24-1 and TRBJ2-5; maybe TRBD2 (6 bases). Germline V gives CDR1 KGHDR, CDR2 SFDVKD. V lost 9 bases, J lost 3 bases, and 19 bases lay in between. The CDR3 runs 15 residues.

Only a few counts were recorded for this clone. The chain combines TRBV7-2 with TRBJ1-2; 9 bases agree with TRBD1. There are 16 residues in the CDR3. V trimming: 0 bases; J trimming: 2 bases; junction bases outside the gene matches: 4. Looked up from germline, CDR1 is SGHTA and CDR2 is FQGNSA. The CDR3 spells CASSLAQGALNYGYTF. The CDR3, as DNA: TGTGCCAGCAGCTTAGCACAGGGGGCTTTGAACTATGGCTACACCTTC.

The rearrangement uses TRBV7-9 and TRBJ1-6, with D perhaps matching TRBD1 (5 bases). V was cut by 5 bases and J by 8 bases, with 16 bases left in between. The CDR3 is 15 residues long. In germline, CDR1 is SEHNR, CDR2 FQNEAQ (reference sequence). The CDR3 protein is CASSPGVLEDSPLHF. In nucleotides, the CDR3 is TGTGCCAGCAGCCCGGGGGTCTTGGAGGATTCACCCCTCCACTTT.

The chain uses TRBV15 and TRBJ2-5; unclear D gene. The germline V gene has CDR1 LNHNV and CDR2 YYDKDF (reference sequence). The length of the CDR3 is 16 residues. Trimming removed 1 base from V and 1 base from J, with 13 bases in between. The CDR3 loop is CATSRGPPPAQETQYF. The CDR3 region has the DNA TGTGCCACCAGCAGAGGGCCCCCCCCCGCCCAAGAGACCCAGTACTTC.

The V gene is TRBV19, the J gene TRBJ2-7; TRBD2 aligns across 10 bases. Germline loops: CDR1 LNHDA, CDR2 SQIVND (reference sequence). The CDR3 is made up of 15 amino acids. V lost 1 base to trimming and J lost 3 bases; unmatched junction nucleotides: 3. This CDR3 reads CASSIGLAGVYEQYF. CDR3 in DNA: TGTGCCAGTAGTATAGGGCTAGCGGGAGTCTACGAGCAGTACTTC.

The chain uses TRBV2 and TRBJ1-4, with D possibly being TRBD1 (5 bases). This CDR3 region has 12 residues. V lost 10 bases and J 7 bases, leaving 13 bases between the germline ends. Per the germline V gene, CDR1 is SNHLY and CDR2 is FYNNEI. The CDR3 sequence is CATKGRSEKLFF. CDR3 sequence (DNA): TGTGCCACCAAGGGGCGGAGTGAAAAACTGTTTTTT.

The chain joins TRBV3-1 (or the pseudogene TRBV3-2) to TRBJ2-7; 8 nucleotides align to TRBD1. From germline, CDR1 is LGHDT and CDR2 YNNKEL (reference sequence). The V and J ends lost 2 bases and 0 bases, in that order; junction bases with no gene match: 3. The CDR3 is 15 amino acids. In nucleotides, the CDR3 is TGTGCCAGCAGCCAATCAACAGGGGGCTCCTACGAGCAGTACTTC. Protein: CASSQSTGGSYEQYF.